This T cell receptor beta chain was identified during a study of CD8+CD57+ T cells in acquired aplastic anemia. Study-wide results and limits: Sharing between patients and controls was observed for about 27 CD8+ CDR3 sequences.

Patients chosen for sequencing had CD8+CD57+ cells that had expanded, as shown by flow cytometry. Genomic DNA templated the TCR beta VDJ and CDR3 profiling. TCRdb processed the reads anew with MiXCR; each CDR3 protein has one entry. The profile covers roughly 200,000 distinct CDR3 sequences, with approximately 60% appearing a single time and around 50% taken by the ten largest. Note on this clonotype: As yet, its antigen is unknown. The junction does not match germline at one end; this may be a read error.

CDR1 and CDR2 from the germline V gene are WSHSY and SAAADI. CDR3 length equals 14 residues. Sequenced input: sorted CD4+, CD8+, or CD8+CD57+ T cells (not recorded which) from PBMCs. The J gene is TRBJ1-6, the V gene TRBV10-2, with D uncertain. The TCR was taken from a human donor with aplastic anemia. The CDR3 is CASSVGGENSPLHF. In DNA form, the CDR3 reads TGTGCCAGCAGCGTAGGCGGGGAAAATTCACCCCTCCACTTT.